These 7 T cell receptor beta chains were sequenced from one sample in a study of T-cell memory formation after mild COVID-19. TCRdb analysed the 5' RACE reads with MiXCR anew, one entry per CDR3 protein. The profile covers around 500,000 distinct CDR3 sequences, with over 15% appearing a single time and 9% to 15% taken by the ten largest. The material sequenced was PBMCs or a T cell subset sorted from them (not recorded which). Receptors originate from an adult woman who had mild COVID-19 (a few samples of this study predate the infection). Cell type and time point are not known.

In its sample, this clonotype was seen a few times. The CDR3 spells CASSLEYTEAFF. The CDR3 DNA reads as TGTGCCAGCAGTTTAGAATACACTGAAGCTTTCTTT. The V gene is TRBV12-3 or TRBV12-4, the J gene TRBJ1-1; D call uncertain. V dropped 1 base and J dropped 3 bases, with 3 bases sitting between them. The CDR3 contains 12 residues.

This clonotype was seen a handful of times. The chain employs TRBV29-1 and TRBJ2-3, with D possibly TRBD1 on 5 matching bases. This CDR3 spans 13 amino acids. V lost 3 bases to trimming and J lost 3 bases, with 10 bases between them. Per the germline V gene, CDR1 is SQVTM and CDR2 is ANQGSEA. CDR3 coding DNA: TGCAGCGTTGACAGGGATATGACAGATACGCAGTATTTT. Amino acid sequence: CSVDRDMTDTQYF.

The table lists this clonotype with a few counts. This rearrangement joins TRBV4-1 to TRBJ2-3; D may be TRBD2 (5 bases). The CDR3 contains 16 residues. V dropped 4 bases and J dropped 0 bases, with 14 bases sitting between them. The V gene's germline CDR1 is MGHRA and CDR2 YSYEKL. The chain's CDR3 is CASSPGKRTSTDTQYF. For the CDR3, the DNA is TGCGCCAGCAGCCCTGGGAAGCGGACTAGCACAGATACGCAGTATTTT.

The V call is TRBV6-1, the J call TRBJ2-5, with D unresolved. With 5 bases removed from V and 5 bases from J, the gap between germline ends came to 9 bases. Germline V lookup: CDR1 MNHNS, CDR2 SASEGT. CDR3 length equals 12 residues. The CDR3 nucleotides are TGTGCCAGCAGTTTGGTCCCCGAGACCCAGTACTTC. Translation gives CASSLVPETQYF.

This chain links TRBV7-2 with TRBJ1-1; D is ambiguous. Germline V gene lookup returns CDR1 SGHTA and CDR2 FQGNSA. V was shortened by 1 base and J by 5 bases, with 8 bases between the two germline ends. This CDR3 region has 13 residues. This CDR3 reads CASSLEAGTEAFF. CDR3 coding DNA: TGTGCCAGCAGCTTAGAAGCAGGAACTGAAGCTTTCTTT. The full variable domain, with the rest looked up from reference TRBV7-2 and TRBJ1-1, is GAGVSQSPSNKVTEKGKDVELRCDPISGHTALYWYRQSLGQGLEFLIYFQGNSAPDKSGLPSDRFSAERTGGSVSTLTIQRTQQEDSAVYLCASSLEAGTEAFFGQGTRLTVV.

The sample holds many counts of this clonotype. The chain combines TRBV27 with TRBJ2-3; D might be TRBD2 (6 bases). The length of the CDR3 is 17 residues. Germline values: CDR1 MNHEY, CDR2 SMNVEV (reference sequence). Trimming cost V 1 base and J 2 bases, with 16 bases left between them. CDR3 region: CASSLWRGAWNTDTQYF. CDR3 DNA sequence: TGTGCCAGCAGTTTATGGAGGGGCGCGTGGAACACAGATACGCAGTATTTT.

V and J are TRBV5-1 and TRBJ2-3, with 10 nucleotides matching TRBD2. This CDR3 spans 19 amino acids. Germline-derived CDR1 and CDR2 are SGHRS and YFSETQ. V trimming: 0 bases; J trimming: 1 base; junction bases outside the gene matches: 11. CDR3 sequence: CASSLGYGGLAKRTDTQYF. DNA of the CDR3: TGCGCCAGCAGCTTGGGGTACGGGGGACTAGCGAAACGCACAGATACGCAGTATTTT.